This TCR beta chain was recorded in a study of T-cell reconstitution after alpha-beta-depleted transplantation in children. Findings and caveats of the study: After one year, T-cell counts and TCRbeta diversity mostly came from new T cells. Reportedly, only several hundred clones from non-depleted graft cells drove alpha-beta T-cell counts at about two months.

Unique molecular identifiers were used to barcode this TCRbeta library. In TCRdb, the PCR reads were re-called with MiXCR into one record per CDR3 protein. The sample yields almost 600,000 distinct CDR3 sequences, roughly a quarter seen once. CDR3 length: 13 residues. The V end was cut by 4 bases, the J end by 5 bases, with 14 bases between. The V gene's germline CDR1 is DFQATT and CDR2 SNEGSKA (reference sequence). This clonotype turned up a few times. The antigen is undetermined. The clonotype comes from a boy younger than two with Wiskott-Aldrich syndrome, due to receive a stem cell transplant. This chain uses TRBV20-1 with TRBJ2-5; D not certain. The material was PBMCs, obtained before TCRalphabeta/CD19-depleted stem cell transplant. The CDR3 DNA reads TGCAGTGCTACCCGATGGGGTCGGGAGACCCAGTACTTC. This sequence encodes CSATRWGRETQYF.